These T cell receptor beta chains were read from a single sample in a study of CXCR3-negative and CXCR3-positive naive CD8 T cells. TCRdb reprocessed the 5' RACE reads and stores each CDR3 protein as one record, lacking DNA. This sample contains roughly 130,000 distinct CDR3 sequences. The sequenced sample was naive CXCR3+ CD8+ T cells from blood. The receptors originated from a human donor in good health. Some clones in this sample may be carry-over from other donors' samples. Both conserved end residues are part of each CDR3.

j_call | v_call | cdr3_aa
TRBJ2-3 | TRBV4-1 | CASSQESPDSFGNPTDTQYF
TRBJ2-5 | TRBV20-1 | CSARAPGTDISDQYF
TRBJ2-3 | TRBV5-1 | CASTLWASGEGDTQYF
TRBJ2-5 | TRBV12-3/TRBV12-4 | CASSNPAGQKETQYF
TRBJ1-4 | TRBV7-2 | CASSSSGQTNEKLFF
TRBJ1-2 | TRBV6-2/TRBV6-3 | CASSYGDRDYGYTF
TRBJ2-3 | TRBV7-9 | CASTLPNWDTQYF
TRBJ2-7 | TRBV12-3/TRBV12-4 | CASSPPSSYEQYF
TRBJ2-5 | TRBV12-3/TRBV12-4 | CASSLGTRTQYF
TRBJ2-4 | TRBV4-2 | CASSQEDRDVILAKNIQYF
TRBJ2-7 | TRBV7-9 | CASSLMGGSGGEQYF
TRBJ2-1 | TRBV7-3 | CASSPDRLYSYNEQFF
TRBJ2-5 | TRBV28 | CASSLLQGVRWETQYF
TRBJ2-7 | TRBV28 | CASTRGASYEQYF
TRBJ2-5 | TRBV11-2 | CASSYVGYQETQYF
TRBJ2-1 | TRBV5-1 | CASSRKNVGTGELNEQFF
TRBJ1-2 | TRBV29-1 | CSVQEENGYTF
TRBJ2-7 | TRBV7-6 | CASSFGQTSYEQYF
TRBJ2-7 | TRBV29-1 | CSVEVPGTEQYF
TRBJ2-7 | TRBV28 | CASTTPGTYEQYF
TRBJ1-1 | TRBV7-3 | CASSPGGDPTEAFF
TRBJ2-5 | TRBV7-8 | CASSLLPGLAGVETQYF
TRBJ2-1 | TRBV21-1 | CASSKGPAGGPNEQFF
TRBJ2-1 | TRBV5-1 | CASRGLAGGSRGNEQFF
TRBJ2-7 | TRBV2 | CASSEPGGPLEQYF
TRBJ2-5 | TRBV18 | CASSPSPQETQYF
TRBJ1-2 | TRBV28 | CASSPGYGYTF
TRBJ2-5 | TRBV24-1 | CATSDPDSWETQYF
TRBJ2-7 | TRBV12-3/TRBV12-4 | CASSFGITYEQYF
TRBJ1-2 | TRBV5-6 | CASSPWTDYNYGYTF
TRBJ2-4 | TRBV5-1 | CASSSLAGEVIQYF
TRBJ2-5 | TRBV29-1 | CSVIAGGRQETQYF
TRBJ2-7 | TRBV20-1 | CSESLRFPGLAYEQYF
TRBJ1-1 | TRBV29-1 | CSVSEGGGAEAFF
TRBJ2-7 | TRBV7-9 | CASSLVSLGSSYEQYF
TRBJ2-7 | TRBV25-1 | CASSTGSSSYEQYF
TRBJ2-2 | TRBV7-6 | CASSLEAFTTSGELFF
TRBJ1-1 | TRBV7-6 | CASSLNRDGNTEAFF
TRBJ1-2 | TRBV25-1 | CASSEGADRGRYGYTF
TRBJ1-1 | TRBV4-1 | CASSQGYPTEAFF
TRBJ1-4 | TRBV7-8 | CASSPGVGGSDNEKLFF
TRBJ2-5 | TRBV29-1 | CSVDRLTGNQETQYF